This T cell receptor beta chain originates from a study of shared clonotypes between healthy human individuals. Study-wide background: CD4 naive and memory got three plates each, CD8 naive two, CD8 memory one. Findings of the study overall: Relative to clonotypes present in all four donors, those not shared had lower generation probabilities.

After removal of 3 bases from V and 4 bases from J, the junction contained 12 bases not matched to a gene. CDR3 length: 19 amino acids. Germline V CDR1 and CDR2: LNHNV, YYDKDF (reference sequence). The run depth of the assay was deep. Only in-frame clones appear in the TCRdb table, and some are missing; sequencing was by immunoSEQ multiplex PCR. The data hold about 1.1 million clones, with around three quarters observed a single time. Notes on this clone: The antigen is undetermined.

The chain is built from TRBV15 and TRBJ2-2, with TRBD2 matching over 12 bases. The clonotype originates from a man between 18 and 29 years old in good health. Some clones in this sample may be carry-over from other donors' samples. Material: memory CD4+ T cells from PBMCs. Sample subset: CD45RA-negative fraction. The CDR3 here is CATSSGPSGRAWGTGELFF. The CDR3 DNA is TGTGCCACCAGCAGCGGTCCTAGCGGGAGGGCCTGGGGCACCGGGGAGCTGTTTTTT.